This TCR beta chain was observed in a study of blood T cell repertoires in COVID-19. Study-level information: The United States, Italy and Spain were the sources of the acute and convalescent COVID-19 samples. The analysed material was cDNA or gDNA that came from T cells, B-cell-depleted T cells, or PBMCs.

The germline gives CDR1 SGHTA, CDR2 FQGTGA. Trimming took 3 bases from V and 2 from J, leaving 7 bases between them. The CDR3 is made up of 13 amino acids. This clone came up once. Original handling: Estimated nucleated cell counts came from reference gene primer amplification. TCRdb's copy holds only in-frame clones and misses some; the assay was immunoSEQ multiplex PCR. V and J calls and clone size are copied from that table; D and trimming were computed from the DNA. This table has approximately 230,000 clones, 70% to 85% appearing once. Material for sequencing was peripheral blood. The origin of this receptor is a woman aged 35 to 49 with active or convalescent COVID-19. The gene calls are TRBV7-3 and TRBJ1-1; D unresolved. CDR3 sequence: CASSFDTNTEAFF. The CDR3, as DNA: TGTGCCAGCAGCTTTGACACAAACACTGAAGCTTTCTTT.